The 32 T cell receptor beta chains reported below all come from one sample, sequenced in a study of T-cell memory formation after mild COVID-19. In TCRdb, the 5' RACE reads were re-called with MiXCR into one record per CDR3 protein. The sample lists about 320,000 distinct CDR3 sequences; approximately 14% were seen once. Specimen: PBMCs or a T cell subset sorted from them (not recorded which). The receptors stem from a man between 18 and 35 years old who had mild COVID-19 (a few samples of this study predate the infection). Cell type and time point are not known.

The CDR3 nucleotides are TGCAGTGCTAGCCAACCCGCGAGGGATACGCAGTATTTT. Translating gives CSASQPARDTQYF. The chain combines TRBV20-1 with TRBJ2-3; D not certain. This CDR3 has 13 residues. Per the germline V gene, CDR1 is DFQATT and CDR2 is SNEGSKA (reference sequence). Trimming left V 3 bases short and J 6 bases short, with 13 bases between.

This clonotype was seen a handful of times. For the CDR3, the DNA is TGTGCCAGCAGCACACACCCCAGGGGGCGCGAGCAGTACGTC. It is translated as CASSTHPRGREQYV. The V call is TRBV7-8, the J call TRBJ2-7; 8 bases fit TRBD1. This CDR3 is built from 14 residues. Germline loops: CDR1 SGHVS, CDR2 FQNEAQ. The V and J ends lost 5 bases and 6 bases, in that order; junction bases with no gene match: 9.

The CDR3 sequence is CASSLARGGGETQYF. The CDR3 nucleotides are TGTGCCAGCAGCTTAGCGCGAGGGGGAGGGGAGACCCAGTACTTC. This chain joins TRBV7-9 and TRBJ2-5; D may be TRBD2 (7 bases). Germline assignment: CDR1 SEHNR and CDR2 FQNEAQ (reference sequence). Trimming removed 0 bases at V and 5 bases at J, with 13 bases between. There are 15 residues in the CDR3.

Written as DNA, the CDR3 is TGTGCCACCACATCATTTAGGGAAAAGGGAACAGATACGCAGTATTTT. Translated: CATTSFREKGTDTQYF. J is TRBJ2-3 and V is TRBV24-1; D is uncertain. V was shortened by 8 bases and J by 3 bases, with 20 bases between the two germline ends. There are 16 residues in the CDR3. Germline CDR1 reads KGHDR; CDR2 reads SFDVKD.

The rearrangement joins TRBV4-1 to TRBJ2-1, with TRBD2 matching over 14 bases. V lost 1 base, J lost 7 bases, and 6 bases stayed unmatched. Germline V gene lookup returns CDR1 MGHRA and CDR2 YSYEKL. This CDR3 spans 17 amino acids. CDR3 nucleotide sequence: TGCGCCAGCAGCCAAGCAGGACTAGCGGGGGGTTTAAATGAGCAGTTCTTC. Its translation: CASSQAGLAGGLNEQFF.

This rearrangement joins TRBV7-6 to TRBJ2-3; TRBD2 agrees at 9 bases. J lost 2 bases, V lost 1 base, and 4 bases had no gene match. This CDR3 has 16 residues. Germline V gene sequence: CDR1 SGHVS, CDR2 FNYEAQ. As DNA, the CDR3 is TGTGCCAGCAGCTTAGAGGTAGCGGGGGACACAGATACGCAGTATTTT. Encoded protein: CASSLEVAGDTDTQYF.

The CDR3 DNA is TGTGCCAGCAGCTTAAACGGGGCCGCCTACAATGAGCAGTTCTTC. Translated, it gives CASSLNGAAYNEQFF. V and J are TRBV7-9 and TRBJ2-1; D may be TRBD1 or TRBD2 (5 bases each). Germline CDR1 and CDR2: SEHNR and FQNEAQ (reference sequence). The CDR3 sequence is 15 residues long. The V end lost 2 bases, the J end lost 2 bases, and 10 bases lay between the germline ends.

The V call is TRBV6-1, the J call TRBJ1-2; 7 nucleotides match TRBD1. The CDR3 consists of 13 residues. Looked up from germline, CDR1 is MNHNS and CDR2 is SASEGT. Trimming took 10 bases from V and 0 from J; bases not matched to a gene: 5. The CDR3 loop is CATLGQANYGYTF. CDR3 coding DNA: TGTGCCACCCTCGGACAGGCTAACTATGGCTACACCTTC.

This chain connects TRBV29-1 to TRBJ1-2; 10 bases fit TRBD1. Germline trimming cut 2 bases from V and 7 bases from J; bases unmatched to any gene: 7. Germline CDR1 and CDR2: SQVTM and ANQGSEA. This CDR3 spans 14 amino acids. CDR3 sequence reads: CSVEPGTGVRGYTF. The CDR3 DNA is TGCAGCGTTGAACCCGGGACAGGGGTCCGTGGCTACACCTTC.

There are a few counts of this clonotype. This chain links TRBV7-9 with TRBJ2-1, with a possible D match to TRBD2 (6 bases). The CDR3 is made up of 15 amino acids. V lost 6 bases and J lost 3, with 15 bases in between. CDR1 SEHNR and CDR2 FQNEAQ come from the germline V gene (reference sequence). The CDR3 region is CASRTAGLSYNEQFF. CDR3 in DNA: TGTGCCAGCAGGACCGCGGGGCTGAGCTACAATGAGCAGTTCTTC.

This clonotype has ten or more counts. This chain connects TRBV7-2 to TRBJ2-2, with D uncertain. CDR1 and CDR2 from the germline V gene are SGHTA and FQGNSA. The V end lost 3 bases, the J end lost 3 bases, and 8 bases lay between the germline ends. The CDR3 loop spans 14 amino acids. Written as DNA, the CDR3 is TGTGCCAGCAGCTTCAAGGCTTACACCGGGGAGCTGTTTTTT. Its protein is CASSFKAYTGELFF.

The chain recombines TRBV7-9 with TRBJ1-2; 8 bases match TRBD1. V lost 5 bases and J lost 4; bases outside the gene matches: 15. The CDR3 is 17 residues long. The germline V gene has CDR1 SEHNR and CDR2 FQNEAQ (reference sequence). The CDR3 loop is CASSRGQDPTAGYGYTF. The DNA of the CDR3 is TGTGCCAGCAGCAGGGGACAGGACCCCACGGCTGGCTATGGCTACACCTTC.

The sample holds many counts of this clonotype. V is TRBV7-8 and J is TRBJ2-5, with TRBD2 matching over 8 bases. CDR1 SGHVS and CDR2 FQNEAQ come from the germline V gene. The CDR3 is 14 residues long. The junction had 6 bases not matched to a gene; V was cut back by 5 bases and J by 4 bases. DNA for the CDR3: TGTGCCAGCAGCCCGGGGGGGCCCAGAGAGACCCAGTACTTC. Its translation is CASSPGGPRETQYF.

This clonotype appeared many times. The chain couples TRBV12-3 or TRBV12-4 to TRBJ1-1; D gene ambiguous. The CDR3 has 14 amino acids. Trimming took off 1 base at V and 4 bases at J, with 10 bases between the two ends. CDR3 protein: CASSLVPPGTEAFF. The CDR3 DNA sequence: TGTGCCAGCAGTTTAGTTCCGCCGGGCACTGAAGCTTTCTTT.

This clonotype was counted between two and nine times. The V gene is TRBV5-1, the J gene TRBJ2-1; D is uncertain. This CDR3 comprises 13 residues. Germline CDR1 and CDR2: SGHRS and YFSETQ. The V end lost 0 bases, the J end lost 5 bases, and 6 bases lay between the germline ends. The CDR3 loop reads CASSLEIDNEQFF. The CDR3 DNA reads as TGCGCCAGCAGCTTGGAGATTGACAATGAGCAGTTCTTC.

The CDR3 spells CASSSRRTSGYNEQFF. The CDR3 nucleotides are TGTGCCAGCAGCTCGCGTAGGACTAGCGGCTACAATGAGCAGTTCTTC. V and J are TRBV4-2 and TRBJ2-1, with TRBD2 identical over 10 bases. Per germline, CDR1 LGHNA and CDR2 YNFKEQ. V dropped 5 bases and J dropped 3; count of bases not matched to a gene: 7. This CDR3 has 16 amino acids.

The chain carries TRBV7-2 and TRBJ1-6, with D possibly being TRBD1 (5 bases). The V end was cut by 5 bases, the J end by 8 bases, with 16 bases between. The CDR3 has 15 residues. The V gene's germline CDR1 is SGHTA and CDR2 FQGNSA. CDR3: CASSPPPGGYSPLHF. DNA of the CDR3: TGTGCCAGCAGCCCCCCCCCGGGGGGTTATTCACCCCTCCACTTT.

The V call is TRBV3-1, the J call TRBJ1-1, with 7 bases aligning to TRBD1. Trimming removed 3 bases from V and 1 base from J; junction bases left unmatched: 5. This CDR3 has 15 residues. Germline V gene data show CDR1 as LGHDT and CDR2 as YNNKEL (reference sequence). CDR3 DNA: TGTGCCAGCAGCCAGGGGACAGCCCCGAACACTGAAGCTTTCTTT. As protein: CASSQGTAPNTEAFF.

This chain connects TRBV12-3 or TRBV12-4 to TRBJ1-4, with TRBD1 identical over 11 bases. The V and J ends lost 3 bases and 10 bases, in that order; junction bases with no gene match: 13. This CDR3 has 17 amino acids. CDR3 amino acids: CASSLQKPRTGGGKLFF. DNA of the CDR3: TGTGCCAGCAGTTTGCAAAAACCGAGGACAGGGGGCGGAAAACTGTTTTTT.

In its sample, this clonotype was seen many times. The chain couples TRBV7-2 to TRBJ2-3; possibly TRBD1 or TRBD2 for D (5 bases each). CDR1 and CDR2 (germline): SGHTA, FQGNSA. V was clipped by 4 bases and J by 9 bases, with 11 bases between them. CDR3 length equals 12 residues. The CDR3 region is CASSSRGGTQYF. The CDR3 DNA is TGTGCCAGCAGCTCTCGTGGGGGAACGCAGTATTTT.

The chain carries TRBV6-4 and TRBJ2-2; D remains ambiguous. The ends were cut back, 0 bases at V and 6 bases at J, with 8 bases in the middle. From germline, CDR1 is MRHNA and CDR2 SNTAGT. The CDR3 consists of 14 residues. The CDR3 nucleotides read TGTGCCAGCAGTGACTCGAATTTCGCCGGGGAGCTGTTTTTT. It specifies CASSDSNFAGELFF.

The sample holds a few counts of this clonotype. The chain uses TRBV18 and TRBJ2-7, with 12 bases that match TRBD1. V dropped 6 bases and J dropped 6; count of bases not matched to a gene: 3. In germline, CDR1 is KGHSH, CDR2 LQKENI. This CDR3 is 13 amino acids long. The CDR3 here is CASSGTGGIEQYV. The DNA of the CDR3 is TGTGCCAGCTCCGGGACAGGGGGCATCGAGCAGTACGTC.

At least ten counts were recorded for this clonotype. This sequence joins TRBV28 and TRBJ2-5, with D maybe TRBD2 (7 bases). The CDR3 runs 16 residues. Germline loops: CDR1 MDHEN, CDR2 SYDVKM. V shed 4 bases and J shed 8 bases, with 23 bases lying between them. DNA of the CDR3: TGTGCCAGCAGTTCCGGGGAGGGGGGGAAGAAGAGAACCCAGTACTTC. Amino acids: CASSSGEGGKKRTQYF.

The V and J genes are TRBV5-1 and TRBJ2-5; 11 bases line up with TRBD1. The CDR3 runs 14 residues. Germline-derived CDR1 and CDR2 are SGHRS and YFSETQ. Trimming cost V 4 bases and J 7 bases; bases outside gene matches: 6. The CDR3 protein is CASSGPGQGGTQYF. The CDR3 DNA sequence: TGCGCCAGCAGCGGACCGGGACAGGGGGGGACCCAGTACTTC.

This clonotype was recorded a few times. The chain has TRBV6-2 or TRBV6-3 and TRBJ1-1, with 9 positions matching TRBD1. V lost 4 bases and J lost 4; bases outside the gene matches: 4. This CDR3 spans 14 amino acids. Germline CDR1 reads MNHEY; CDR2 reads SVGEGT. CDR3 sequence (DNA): TGTGCCAGCAGTTGGGGACAGGGCATCACTGAAGCTTTCTTT. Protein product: CASSWGQGITEAFF.

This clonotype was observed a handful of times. CDR3 region: CASSFVGPHGELFF. CDR3 in DNA: TGTGCCAGCAGTTTTGTGGGGCCCCACGGGGAGCTGTTTTTT. This chain connects TRBV28 to TRBJ2-2; D perhaps matches TRBD1 (5 bases). This CDR3 is 14 amino acids long. Germline loops: CDR1 MDHEN, CDR2 SYDVKM. The germline V and J ends were trimmed by 3 bases and 7 bases, with 12 bases remaining between them.

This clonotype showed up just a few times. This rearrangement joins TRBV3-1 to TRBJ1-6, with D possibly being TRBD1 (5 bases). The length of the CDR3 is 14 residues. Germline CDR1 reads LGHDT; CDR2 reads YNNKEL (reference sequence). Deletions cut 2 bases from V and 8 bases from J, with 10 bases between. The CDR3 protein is CASSQRGADSPLHF. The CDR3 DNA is TGTGCCAGCAGCCAAAGAGGGGCGGATTCACCCCTCCACTTT. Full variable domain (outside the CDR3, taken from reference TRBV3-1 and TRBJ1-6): DTAVSQTPKYLVTQMGNDKSIKCEQNLGHDTMYWYKQDSKKFLKIMFSYNNKELIINETVPNRFSPKSPDKAHLNLHINSLELGDSAVYFCASSQRGADSPLHFGNGTRLTVT.

The CDR3, as DNA: TGCAGCGTTGAGGTGGGCGGAGCGGGCAATCAGCCCCAGCATTTT. Protein product: CSVEVGGAGNQPQHF. The rearrangement uses TRBV29-1 and TRBJ1-5; D unclear. The germline V gene encodes CDR1 SQVTM and CDR2 ANQGSEA. This CDR3 spans 15 amino acids. The V end lost 3 bases, the J end lost 2 bases, and 14 bases lay between the germline ends.

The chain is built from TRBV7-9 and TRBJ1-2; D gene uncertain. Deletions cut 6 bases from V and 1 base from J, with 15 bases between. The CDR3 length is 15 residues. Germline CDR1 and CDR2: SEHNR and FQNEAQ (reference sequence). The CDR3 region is CASRLLVPYNYGYTF. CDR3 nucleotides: TGTGCCAGCAGATTACTCGTCCCCTATAACTATGGCTACACCTTC. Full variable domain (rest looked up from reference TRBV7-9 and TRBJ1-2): DTGVSQNPRHKITKRGQNVTFRCDPISEHNRLYWYRQTLGQGPEFLTYFQNEAQLEKSRLLSDRFSAERPKGSFSTLEIQRTEQGDSAMYLCASRLLVPYNYGYTFGSGTRLTVV.

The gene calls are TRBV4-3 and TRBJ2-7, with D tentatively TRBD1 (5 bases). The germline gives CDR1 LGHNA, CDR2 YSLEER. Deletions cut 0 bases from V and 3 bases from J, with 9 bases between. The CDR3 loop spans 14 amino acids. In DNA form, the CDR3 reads TGCGCCAGCAGCCAAGATCGGACACACTACGAGCAGTACTTC. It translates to CASSQDRTHYEQYF.

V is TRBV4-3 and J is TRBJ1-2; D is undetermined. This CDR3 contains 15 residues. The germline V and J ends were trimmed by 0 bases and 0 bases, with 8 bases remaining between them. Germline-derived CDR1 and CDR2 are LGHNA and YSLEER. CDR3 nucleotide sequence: TGCGCCAGCAGCCAAGATCCGGGAACTAACTATGGCTACACCTTC. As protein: CASSQDPGTNYGYTF.

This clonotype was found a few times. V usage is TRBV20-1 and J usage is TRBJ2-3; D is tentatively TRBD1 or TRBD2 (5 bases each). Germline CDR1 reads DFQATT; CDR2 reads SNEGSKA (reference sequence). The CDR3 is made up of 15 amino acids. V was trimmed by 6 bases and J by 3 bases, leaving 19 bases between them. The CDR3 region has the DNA TGCAGTGCCCCCCCTGGGGGATCTTCGACAGATACGCAGTATTTT. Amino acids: CSAPPGGSSTDTQYF.